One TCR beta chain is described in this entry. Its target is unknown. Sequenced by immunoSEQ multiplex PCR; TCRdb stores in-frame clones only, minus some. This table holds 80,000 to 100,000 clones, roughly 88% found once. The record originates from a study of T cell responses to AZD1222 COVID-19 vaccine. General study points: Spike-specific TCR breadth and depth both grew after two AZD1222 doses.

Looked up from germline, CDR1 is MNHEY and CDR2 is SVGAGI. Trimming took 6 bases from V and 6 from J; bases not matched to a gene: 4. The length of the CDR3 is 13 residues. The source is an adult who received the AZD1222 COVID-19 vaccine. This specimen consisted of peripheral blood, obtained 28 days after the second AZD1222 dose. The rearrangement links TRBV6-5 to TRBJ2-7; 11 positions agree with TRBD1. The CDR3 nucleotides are TGTGCCAGCAGCGGGACAGGGGGTTTCGAGCAGTACTTC. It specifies CASSGTGGFEQYF.